The rows below give T cell receptor beta chains drawn from one sample of a study of T-cell memory formation after mild COVID-19. Using its own MiXCR run on the 5' RACE reads, TCRdb lists one record per CDR3 protein. The sample includes about 290,000 distinct CDR3 sequences, about 15% seen only once; the top ten take 22%. The sample comprised PBMCs or a T cell subset sorted from them (not recorded which). The receptor set was obtained from a man between 18 and 35 years old who had mild COVID-19 (a few samples of this study predate the infection). Cell type and time point are not known. Both conserved end residues are part of each CDR3. Each record gives: D gene, clone size, J gene, V gene, CDR3 protein. A D gene is named only where the DNA matches it firmly. Clone size is stated in some rows and not others, as once, few, many or a class when expanded.

- | few | TRBJ1-2 | TRBV5-1 | CASSLESGIHGYTF
- | - | TRBJ2-3 | TRBV24-1 | CATSDLRSGDDTQYF
TRBD1 | - | TRBJ1-5 | TRBV6-2/TRBV6-3 | CASSYRTGGNQPQHF
- | many | TRBJ1-2 | TRBV5-1 | CASSLVGSSGYTF
- | few | TRBJ1-2 | TRBV29-1 | CSVGTGPTSTNYGYTF
- | - | TRBJ2-3 | TRBV10-3 | CAISEWEDTQYF
TRBD1 | few | TRBJ2-1 | TRBV7-9 | CASIDRGSYNEQFF
TRBD1 | - | TRBJ2-1 | TRBV5-4 | CASSSAGGRSYNEQFF
- | few | TRBJ2-3 | TRBV5-1 | CASSLPQGTDTQYF
TRBD2 | few | TRBJ2-3 | TRBV7-3 | CASSRGLAGSADTQYF
TRBD2 | - | TRBJ2-3 | TRBV9 | CASSNRSGGAGDTQYF
- | - | TRBJ2-5 | TRBV7-2 | CASSSTLVRETQYF
- | many | TRBJ2-7 | TRBV20-1 | CSAADVGQYF
- | - | TRBJ2-2 | TRBV4-3 | CASSQDPGLGTGELFF
TRBD1 | - | TRBJ1-2 | TRBV14 | CASSLTPGQGPYGYTF
- | - | TRBJ1-1 | TRBV6-5 | CASSRQSSEAFF
- | few | TRBJ1-4 | TRBV12-3/TRBV12-4 | CASRGLGSTNEKLFF
- | - | TRBJ2-1 | TRBV7-8 | CASSIHSSSYNEQFF
- | - | TRBJ1-2 | TRBV7-2 | CASSVGGPSYYGYTF
- | - | TRBJ1-2 | TRBV7-2 | CASSSSVGISHYGYTF
- | - | TRBJ2-3 | TRBV2 | CASSSTRPDTQYF
- | few | TRBJ1-1 | TRBV29-1 | CSASGAFYTEAFF
- | few | TRBJ2-1 | TRBV29-1 | CSVSGPWLAYNEQFF
TRBD2 | - | TRBJ2-5 | TRBV9 | CASSRAGGSETQYF
TRBD1 | - | TRBJ1-3 | TRBV4-2 | CASSHPTGEYGNTIYF
TRBD2 | once | TRBJ2-5 | TRBV20-1 | CSARDRGTSGGIQETQYF
- | - | TRBJ1-5 | TRBV7-9 | CASSYGGQPQHF
- | few | TRBJ1-2 | TRBV6-5 | CASTRVGKRYGYTF